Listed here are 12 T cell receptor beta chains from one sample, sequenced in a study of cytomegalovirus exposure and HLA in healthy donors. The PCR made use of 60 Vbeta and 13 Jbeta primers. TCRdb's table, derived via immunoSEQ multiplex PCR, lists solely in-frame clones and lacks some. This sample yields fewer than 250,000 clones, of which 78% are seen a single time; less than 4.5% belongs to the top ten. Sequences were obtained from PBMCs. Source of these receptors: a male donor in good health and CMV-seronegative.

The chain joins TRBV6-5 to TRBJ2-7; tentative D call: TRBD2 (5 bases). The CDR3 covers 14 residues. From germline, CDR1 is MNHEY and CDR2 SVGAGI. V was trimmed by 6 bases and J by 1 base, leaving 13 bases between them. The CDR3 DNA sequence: TGTGCCAGCAGGAGTAGCGTCTCATCCTACGAGCAGTACTTC. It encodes CASRSSVSSYEQYF.

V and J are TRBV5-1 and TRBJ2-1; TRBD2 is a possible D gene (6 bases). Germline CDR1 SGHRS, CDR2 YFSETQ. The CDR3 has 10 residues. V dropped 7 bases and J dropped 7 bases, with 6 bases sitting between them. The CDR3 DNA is TGCGCCAGCGGGGGGAATGAGCAGTTCTTC. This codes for CASGGNEQFF. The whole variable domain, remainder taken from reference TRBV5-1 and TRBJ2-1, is KAGVTQTPRYLIKTRGQQVTLSCSPISGHRSVSWYQQTPGQGLQFLFEYFSETQRNKGNFPGRFSGRQFSNSRSEMNVSTLELGDSALYLCASGGNEQFFGPGTRLTVL.

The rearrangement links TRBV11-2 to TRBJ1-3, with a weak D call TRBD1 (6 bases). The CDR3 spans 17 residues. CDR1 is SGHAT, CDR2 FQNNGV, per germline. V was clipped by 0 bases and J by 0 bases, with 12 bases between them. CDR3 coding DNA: TGTGCCAGCAGCTTAGATCTGGGGGGGGCCTCTGGAAACACCATATATTTT. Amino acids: CASSLDLGGASGNTIYF.

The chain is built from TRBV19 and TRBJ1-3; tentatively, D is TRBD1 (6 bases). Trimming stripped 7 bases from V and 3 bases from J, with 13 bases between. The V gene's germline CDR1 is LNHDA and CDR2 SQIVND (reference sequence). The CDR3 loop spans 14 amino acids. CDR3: CASNPGAFGNTIYF. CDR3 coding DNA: TGTGCCAGTAACCCAGGGGCGTTTGGAAACACCATATATTTT. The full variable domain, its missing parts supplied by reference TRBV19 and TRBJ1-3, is DGGITQSPKYLFRKEGQNVTLSCEQNLNHDAMYWYRQDPGQGLRLIYYSQIVNDFQKGDIAEGYSVSREKKESFPLTVTSAQKNPTAFYLCASNPGAFGNTIYFGEGSWLTVV.

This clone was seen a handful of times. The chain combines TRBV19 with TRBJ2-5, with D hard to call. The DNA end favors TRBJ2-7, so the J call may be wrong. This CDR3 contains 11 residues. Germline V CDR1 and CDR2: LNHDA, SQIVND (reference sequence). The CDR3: CASSIFNEQYF. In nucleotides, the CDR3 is TGTGCCAGTAGTATATTTAACGAGCAGTACTTC.

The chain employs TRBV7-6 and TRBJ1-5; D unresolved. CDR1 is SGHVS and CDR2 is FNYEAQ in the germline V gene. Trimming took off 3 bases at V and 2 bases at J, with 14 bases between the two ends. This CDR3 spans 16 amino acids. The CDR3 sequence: CASSLGAGGGNQPQHF. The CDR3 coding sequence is TGTGCCAGCAGCTTGGGCGCGGGAGGTGGCAATCAGCCCCAGCATTTT.

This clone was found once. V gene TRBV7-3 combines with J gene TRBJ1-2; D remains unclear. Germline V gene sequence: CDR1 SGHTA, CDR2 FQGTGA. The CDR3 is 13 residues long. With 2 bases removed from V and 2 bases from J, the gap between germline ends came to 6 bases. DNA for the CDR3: TGTGCCAGCAGCTTAGGTCGGAACTATGGCTACACCTTC. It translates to CASSLGRNYGYTF.

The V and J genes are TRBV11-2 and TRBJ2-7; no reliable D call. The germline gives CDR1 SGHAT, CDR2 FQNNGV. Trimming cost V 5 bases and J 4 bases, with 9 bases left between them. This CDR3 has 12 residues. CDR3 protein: CASSPTLYEQYF. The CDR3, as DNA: TGTGCCAGCAGCCCCACATTATACGAGCAGTACTTC.

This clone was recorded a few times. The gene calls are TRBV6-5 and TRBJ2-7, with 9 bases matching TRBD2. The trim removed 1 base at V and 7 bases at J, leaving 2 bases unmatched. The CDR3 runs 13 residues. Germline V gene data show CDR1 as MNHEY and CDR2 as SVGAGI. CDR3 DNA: TGTGCCAGCAGTTACTTCGCGGGAGGGGAGCAGTACTTC. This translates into CASSYFAGGEQYF.

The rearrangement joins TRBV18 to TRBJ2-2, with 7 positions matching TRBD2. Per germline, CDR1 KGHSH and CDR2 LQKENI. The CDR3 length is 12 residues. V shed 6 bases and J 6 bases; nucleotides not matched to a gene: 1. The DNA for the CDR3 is TGTGCCAGCTCCCGGGGGGCCGGGGAGCTGTTTTTT. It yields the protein CASSRGAGELFF.

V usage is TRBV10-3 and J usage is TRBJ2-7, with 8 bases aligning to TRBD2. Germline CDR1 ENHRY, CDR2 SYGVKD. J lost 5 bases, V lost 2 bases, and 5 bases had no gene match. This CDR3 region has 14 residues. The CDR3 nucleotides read TGTGCCATCAGTGAGCCGGGAGGGGCCCACGAGCAGTACTTC. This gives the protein CAISEPGGAHEQYF.

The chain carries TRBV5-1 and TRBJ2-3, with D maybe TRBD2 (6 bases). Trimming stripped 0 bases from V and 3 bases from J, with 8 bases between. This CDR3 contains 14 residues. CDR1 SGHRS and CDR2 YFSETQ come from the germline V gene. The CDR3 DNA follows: TGCGCCAGCAGCTTGGTAGCGGTAACAGATACGCAGTATTTT. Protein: CASSLVAVTDTQYF.